This TCR beta chain emerged from a study of control samples from healthy donors and cancer patients (dated by TCRdb to between 2020 and 2021). The CDR3, from cysteine to phenylalanine, totals 13 residues. Only CDR3 DNA remains: 39 bases, in frame from the first base. Receptors were amplified or captured by the immunoSEQ multiplex PCR assay. The immuneACCESS repertoire file appears here via TCRdb, limited to in-frame rearrangements. These files lack a portion of the clones; in checked studies, under half of the deficit traces to unresolved V genes, and the cause of the others is not known. The sample table lists tens of thousands of clones, just under 90% of them with a count of one. The top ten clonotypes cover 1.5% to 2% of the sample. Concerning this clone itself: No cognate antigen has been identified for it. No base quality values were provided; no much bigger clone lies one nucleotide off.

The source material was PBMCs. The receptor's source is a woman aged 40-49 years with lung cancer. The sequence links TRBV12-3 or TRBV12-4 to TRBJ2-1, and TRBD2 matches 12 of the central bases. The bases read TGTGCAACCACTAGCGGGGGGCACAATGAGCAGTTCTTC. Translated, it gives CATTSGGHNEQFF.